This is a list of T cell receptor beta chains from one sample in a study of breast tumors, draining lymph nodes, adjacent tissues. TCRdb passed the multiplex PCR reads through MiXCR, listing each CDR3 protein once. Among about 89,000 distinct CDR3 sequences, around 29% were seen once, and the ten largest hold over 8%. The sequencing input was axillary lymph node tissue. The receptors stem from a female donor with breast cancer. Some clones in this sample may be carry-over from other donors' samples. Each CDR3 is given with its conserved first and last residue. Fields, in order: D gene, J gene, V gene, clone size, CDR3 DNA, CDR3 protein. A D gene is named only where the DNA matches it firmly. The size field is filled for only some rows; it gives once, few, many or a size class.

TRBD2	TRBJ2-7	TRBV14	many	TGTGCCAGCAGCCCTCCTTCGGCAGCGGGAGCTCGAGAGCAGTACTTC	CASSPPSAAGAREQYF
TRBD1	TRBJ1-5	TRBV20-1	-	TGCAGTGCAGTACAGACAGGGAAAGAGACCCAGCATTTT	CSAVQTGKETQHF
TRBD2	TRBJ2-5	TRBV9	many	TGTGCCAGCAGCGTGGGGACTAGCGGGATCGAGACCCAGTACTTC	CASSVGTSGIETQYF
TRBD2	TRBJ2-2	TRBV5-1	many	TGCGCCAGCAGCGACGGGCGCGGGGGGACCGGGGAGCTGTTTTTT	CASSDGRGGTGELFF
TRBD2	TRBJ2-4	TRBV19	many	TGTGCCTCTCAGGGGTTACTAGCGGGAGAAGTAGACATTCAGTACTTC	CASQGLLAGEVDIQYF
-	TRBJ2-5	TRBV12-3/TRBV12-4	-	TGTGCCGGCAGTTCTCCCCGGGGGACCCAGTACTTC	CAGSSPRGTQYF
-	TRBJ2-5	TRBV15	many	TGTGCCACCAGTGACGGGCAAGAGACCCAGTACTTC	CATSDGQETQYF
TRBD1	TRBJ2-7	TRBV20-1	many	TGCAGCCTAGACAGGGGCCACGAGCAGTACTTC	CSLDRGHEQYF
TRBD1	TRBJ1-4	TRBV2	once	TGTGCCAGCAGCGTGACAGGGGCGCGAGAAAAACTGTTTTTT	CASSVTGAREKLFF
-	TRBJ2-7	TRBV11-3	many	TGTGCCAGCAGCGAGGGGAGCTCCTACGAGCAGTACTTC	CASSEGSSYEQYF
-	TRBJ2-3	TRBV11-2	many	TGTGCCAGCAGCTTAGACAGCACAGATACGCAGTATTTT	CASSLDSTDTQYF
-	TRBJ1-1	TRBV11-2	-	TGTGCCAGCAGCCCCGGGATAAACACTGAAGCTTTCTTT	CASSPGINTEAFF